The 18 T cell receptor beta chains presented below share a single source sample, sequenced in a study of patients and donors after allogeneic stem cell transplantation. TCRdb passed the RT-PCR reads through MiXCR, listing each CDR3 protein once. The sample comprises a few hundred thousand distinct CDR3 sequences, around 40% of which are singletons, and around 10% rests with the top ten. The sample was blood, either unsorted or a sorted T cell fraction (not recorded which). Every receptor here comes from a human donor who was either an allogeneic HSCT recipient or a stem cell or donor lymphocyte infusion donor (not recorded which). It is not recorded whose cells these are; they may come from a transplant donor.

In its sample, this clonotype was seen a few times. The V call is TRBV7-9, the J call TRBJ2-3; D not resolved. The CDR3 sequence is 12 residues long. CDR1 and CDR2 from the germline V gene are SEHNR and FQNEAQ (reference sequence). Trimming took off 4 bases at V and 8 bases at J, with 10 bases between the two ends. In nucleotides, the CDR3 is TGTGCCAGCAGCTCCCAGTCGGGTACGCAGTATTTT. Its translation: CASSSQSGTQYF.

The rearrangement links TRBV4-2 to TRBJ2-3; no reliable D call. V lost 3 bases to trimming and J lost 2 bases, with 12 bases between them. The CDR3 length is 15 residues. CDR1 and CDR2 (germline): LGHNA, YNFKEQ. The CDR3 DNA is TGTGCCAGCAGCCACCTGGCTAGTTTCACAGATACGCAGTATTTT. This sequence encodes CASSHLASFTDTQYF.

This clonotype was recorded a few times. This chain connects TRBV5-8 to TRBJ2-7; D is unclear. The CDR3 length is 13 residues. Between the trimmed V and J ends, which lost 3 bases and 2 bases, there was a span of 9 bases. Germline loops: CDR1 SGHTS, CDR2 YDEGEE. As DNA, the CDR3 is TGTGCCAGCAGCTCGTCAGGAACCTACGAGCAGTACTTC. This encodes CASSSSGTYEQYF.

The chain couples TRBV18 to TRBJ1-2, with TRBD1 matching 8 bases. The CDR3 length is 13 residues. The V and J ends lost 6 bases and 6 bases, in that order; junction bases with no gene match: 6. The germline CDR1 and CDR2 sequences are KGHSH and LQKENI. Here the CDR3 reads CASSLADRDGYTF. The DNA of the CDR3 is TGTGCCAGCTCCCTGGCGGACAGGGATGGCTACACCTTC.

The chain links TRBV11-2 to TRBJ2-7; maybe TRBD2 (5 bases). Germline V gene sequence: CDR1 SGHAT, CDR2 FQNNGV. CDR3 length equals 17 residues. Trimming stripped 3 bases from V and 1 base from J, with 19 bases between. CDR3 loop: CASSFRGSSAVSYEQYF. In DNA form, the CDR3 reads TGTGCCAGCAGCTTCCGGGGTTCATCAGCGGTATCCTACGAGCAGTACTTC. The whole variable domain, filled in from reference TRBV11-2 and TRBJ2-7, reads EAGVAQSPRYKIIEKRQSVAFWCNPISGHATLYWYQQILGQGPKLLIQFQNNGVVDDSQLPKDRFSAERLKGVDSTLKIQPAKLEDSAVYLCASSFRGSSAVSYEQYFGPGTRLTVT.

As DNA, the CDR3 is TGTGCCAGCAGTTATCGGGGGGAGGGCACTGAAGCTTTCTTT. This gives the protein CASSYRGEGTEAFF. The genes are TRBV12-3 or TRBV12-4 and TRBJ1-1; D perhaps matches TRBD1 (5 bases). The CDR3 covers 14 residues. Trimming took off 4 bases at V and 4 bases at J, with 13 bases between the two ends.

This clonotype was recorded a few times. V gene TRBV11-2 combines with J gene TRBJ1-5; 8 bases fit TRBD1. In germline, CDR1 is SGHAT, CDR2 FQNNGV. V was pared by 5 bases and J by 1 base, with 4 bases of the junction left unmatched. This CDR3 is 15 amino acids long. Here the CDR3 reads CASSTDRGSNQPQHF. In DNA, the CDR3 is TGTGCCAGCAGCACTGACAGGGGAAGCAATCAGCCCCAGCATTTT.

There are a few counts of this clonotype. CDR3 sequence: CASSEPGQGNQPQHF. For the CDR3, the DNA is TGTGCCAGCAGCGAACCGGGACAGGGGAATCAGCCCCAGCATTTT. The rearrangement links TRBV7-8 to TRBJ1-5; 10 nucleotides line up with TRBD1. Germline CDR1 SGHVS, CDR2 FQNEAQ. The CDR3 totals 15 residues. The V segment lost 5 bases and the J segment 4 bases; nucleotides outside the gene matches: 5.

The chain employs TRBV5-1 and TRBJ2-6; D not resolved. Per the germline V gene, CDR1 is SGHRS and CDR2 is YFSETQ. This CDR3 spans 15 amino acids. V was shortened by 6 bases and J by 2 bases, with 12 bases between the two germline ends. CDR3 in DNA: TGCGCCAGCACCCCTGACCGCCCTGGGGCCAACGTCCTGACTTTC. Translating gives CASTPDRPGANVLTF.

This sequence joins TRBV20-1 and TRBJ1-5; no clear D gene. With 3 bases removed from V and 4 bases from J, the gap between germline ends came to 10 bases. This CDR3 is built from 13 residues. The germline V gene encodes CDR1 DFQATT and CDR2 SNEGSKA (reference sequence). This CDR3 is CSASRQQNQPQHF. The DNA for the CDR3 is TGCAGTGCTAGTAGGCAGCAAAATCAGCCCCAGCATTTT.

For the CDR3, the DNA is TGTGCCAGCAGCCAAGTGGCCATACTAGGGCTTAAGGAGCAGTTCTTC. The encoded protein is CASSQVAILGLKEQFF. The chain has TRBV14 and TRBJ2-1; D is perhaps TRBD2 (5 bases). Trimming removed 1 base at V and 10 bases at J, with 20 bases between. The germline gives CDR1 SGHDN, CDR2 FVKESK. The CDR3 consists of 16 residues.

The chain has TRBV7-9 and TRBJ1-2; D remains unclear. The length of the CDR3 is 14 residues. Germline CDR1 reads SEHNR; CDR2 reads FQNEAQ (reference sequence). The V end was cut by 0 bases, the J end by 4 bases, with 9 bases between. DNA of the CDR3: TGTGCCAGCAGCTTAGCCCAATCCACCTATGGCTACACCTTC. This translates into CASSLAQSTYGYTF.

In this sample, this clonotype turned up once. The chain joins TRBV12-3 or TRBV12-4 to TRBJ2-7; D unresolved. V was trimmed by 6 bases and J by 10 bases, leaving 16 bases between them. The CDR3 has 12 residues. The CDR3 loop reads CASSSGPRIQYF. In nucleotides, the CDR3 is TGTGCCAGCAGCTCGGGTCCCCGGATACAGTACTTC.

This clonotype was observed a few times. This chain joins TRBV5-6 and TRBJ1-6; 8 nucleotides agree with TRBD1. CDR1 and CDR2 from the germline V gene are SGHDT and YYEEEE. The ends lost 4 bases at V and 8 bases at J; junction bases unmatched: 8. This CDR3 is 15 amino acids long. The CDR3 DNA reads TGTGCCAGCAGCGGGGGGACAGGAACATATTCACCCCTCCACTTT. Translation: CASSGGTGTYSPLHF.

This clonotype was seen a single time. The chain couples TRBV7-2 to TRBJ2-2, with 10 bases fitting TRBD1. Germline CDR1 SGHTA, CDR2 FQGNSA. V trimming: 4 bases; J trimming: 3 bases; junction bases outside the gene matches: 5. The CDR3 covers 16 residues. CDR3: CASSSGQGVHTGELFF. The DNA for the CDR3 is TGTGCCAGCAGCTCCGGACAGGGGGTACACACCGGGGAGCTGTTTTTT.

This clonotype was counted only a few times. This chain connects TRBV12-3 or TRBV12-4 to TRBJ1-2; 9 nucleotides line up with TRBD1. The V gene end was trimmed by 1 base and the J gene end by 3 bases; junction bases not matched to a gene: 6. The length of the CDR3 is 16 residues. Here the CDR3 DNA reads TGTGCCAGCAGTTTAGACAGGGGGCGCAGAGACTATGGCTACACCTTC. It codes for CASSLDRGRRDYGYTF.

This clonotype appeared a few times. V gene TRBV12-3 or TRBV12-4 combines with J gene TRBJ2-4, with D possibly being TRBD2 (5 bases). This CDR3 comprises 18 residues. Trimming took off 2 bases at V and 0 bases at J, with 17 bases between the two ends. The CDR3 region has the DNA TGTGCCAGCAGTTTACGATTCGAGGGAGAACTAGCCAAAAACATTCAGTACTTC. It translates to CASSLRFEGELAKNIQYF.

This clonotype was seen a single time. CDR3 region: CASTRVVQPQHF. In DNA, the CDR3 is TGTGCCAGCACCCGTGTCGTTCAGCCCCAGCATTTT. The chain uses TRBV7-9 and TRBJ1-5, with no clear D. In germline, CDR1 is SEHNR, CDR2 FQNEAQ (reference sequence). V was shortened by 7 bases and J by 6 bases, with 10 bases between the two germline ends. CDR3 length: 12 amino acids.